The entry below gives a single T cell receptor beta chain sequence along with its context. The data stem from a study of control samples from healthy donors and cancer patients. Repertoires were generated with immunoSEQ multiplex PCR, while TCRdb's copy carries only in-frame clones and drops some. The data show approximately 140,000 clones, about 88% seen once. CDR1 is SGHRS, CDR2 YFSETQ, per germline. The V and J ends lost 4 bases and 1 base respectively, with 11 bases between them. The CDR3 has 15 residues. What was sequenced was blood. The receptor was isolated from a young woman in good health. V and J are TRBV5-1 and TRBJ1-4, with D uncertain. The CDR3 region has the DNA TGCGCCAGCAGCGCTTCGACACAAACTAATGAAAAACTGTTTTTT. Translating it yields CASSASTQTNEKLFF. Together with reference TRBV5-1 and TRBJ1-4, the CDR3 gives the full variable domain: KAGVTQTPRYLIKTRGQQVTLSCSPISGHRSVSWYQQTPGQGLQFLFEYFSETQRNKGNFPGRFSGRQFSNSRSEMNVSTLELGDSALYLCASSASTQTNEKLFFGSGTQLSVL.